This passage covers 22 T cell receptor beta chains from one sample sequenced in a study of blood T cells in healthy people across ages. Primers used in a second PCR of about 7 to 11 cycles were a sample-barcoded 5' primer and a J-beta primer mix. TCRdb re-analysed the 5' RACE reads in MiXCR, keeping a single row per CDR3 protein. This table has about 1.4 million distinct CDR3 sequences, 59% appearing once. The source material was blood. These receptors were collected from a man aged 18 to 29 in good health.

This chain links TRBV7-9 with TRBJ2-1; 8 nucleotides line up with TRBD1. V lost 3 bases, J lost 6 bases, and 1 base stayed unmatched. Germline loops: CDR1 SEHNR, CDR2 FQNEAQ (reference sequence). This CDR3 comprises 13 residues. The CDR3 sequence: CASSLTGVNEQFF. For the CDR3, the DNA is TGTGCCAGCAGCTTGACAGGGGTCAATGAGCAGTTCTTC.

This CDR3 is CASSQSTGGLDSPLHF. CDR3 in DNA: TGCGCCAGCAGCCAATCCACAGGGGGCCTGGATTCACCCCTCCACTTT. The genes are TRBV4-3 and TRBJ1-6, with 9 nucleotides matching TRBD1. V gave up 2 bases and J gave up 8 bases; unmatched junction bases: 7. Germline lookup yields CDR1 LGHNA and CDR2 YSLEER. The CDR3 is made up of 16 amino acids.

V and J are TRBV7-9 and TRBJ2-4; D may be TRBD1 (5 bases). The J call may not be correct, given that the DNA end is closer to TRBJ2-7. The CDR3 contains 13 residues. Germline V gives CDR1 SEHNR, CDR2 FQNEAQ (reference sequence). CDR3: CASSPQDKYEQYF. CDR3 sequence (DNA): TGTGCCAGCAGCCCCCAGGACAAGTACGAGCAGTACTTC.

The chain is built from TRBV4-3 and TRBJ2-3, with D unclear. The CDR3 runs 16 residues. From germline, CDR1 is LGHNA and CDR2 YSLEER. V was clipped by 0 bases and J by 3 bases, with 13 bases between them. Here the CDR3 DNA reads TGCGCCAGCAGCCAAGATAACAGCCCTAATACAGATACGCAGTATTTT. Translating it yields CASSQDNSPNTDTQYF.

V usage is TRBV5-1 and J usage is TRBJ2-2; the D gene is possibly TRBD1 (5 bases). V shed 4 bases and J shed 5 bases, with 18 bases lying between them. The CDR3 spans 16 residues. CDR1 and CDR2 from the germline V gene are SGHRS and YFSETQ. The CDR3 nucleotides are TGCGCCAGCAGCAGCAAACTGACAGACAAGACCGGGGAGCTGTTTTTT. Translating gives CASSSKLTDKTGELFF.

The rearrangement uses TRBV10-3 and TRBJ1-1; perhaps TRBD1 as D (5 bases). The CDR3 runs to 15 residues. The V gene's germline CDR1 is ENHRY and CDR2 SYGVKD. V lost 3 bases, J lost 0 bases, and 11 bases lay in between. The CDR3 DNA reads as TGTGCCATCAGTGAACGACAGACCATGAACACTGAAGCTTTCTTT. Protein: CAISERQTMNTEAFF.

This clonotype was picked up a small number of times. V and J are TRBV9 and TRBJ2-1; 8 positions match TRBD2. V gave up 3 bases and J gave up 2 bases; unmatched junction bases: 7. The CDR3 is made up of 16 amino acids. CDR1 is SGDLS, CDR2 YYNGEE, per germline. The CDR3 sequence is CASSETSVLTYNEQFF. The CDR3 region has the DNA TGTGCCAGCAGCGAGACTAGCGTACTTACCTACAATGAGCAGTTCTTC.

This clonotype was seen a few times. This chain uses TRBV29-1 with TRBJ2-1, with D possibly TRBD1 on 5 matching bases. Germline CDR1 is SQVTM and CDR2 is ANQGSEA. The V and J ends lost 3 bases and 3 bases respectively, with 9 bases between them. The CDR3 is 13 residues long. The CDR3 DNA reads TGCAGCGTTGACAGGGTGGGCTACAATGAGCAGTTCTTC. It yields the protein CSVDRVGYNEQFF.

This clonotype was observed at least ten times. The chain combines TRBV28 with TRBJ2-5; 8 bases are shared with TRBD2. This CDR3 is built from 14 residues. V lost 1 base to trimming and J lost 5 bases; unmatched junction nucleotides: 3. The germline CDR1 and CDR2 sequences are MDHEN and SYDVKM. For the CDR3, the DNA is TGTGCCAGCAGTTTATCGGGGGGGCACGAGACCCAGTACTTC. This sequence encodes CASSLSGGHETQYF.

The rearrangement uses TRBV25-1 and TRBJ2-1; the match to TRBD2 covers 9 bases. The J segment lost 5 bases and the V segment lost 5 bases, leaving 4 bases of the junction unmatched. The germline V gene has CDR1 MGHDK and CDR2 SYGVNS. This CDR3 has 14 residues. CDR3 DNA: TGTGCCAGCAGTCTAGCGGGGTTTGACAATGAGCAGTTCTTC. It encodes CASSLAGFDNEQFF.

This clonotype has a single count. This CDR3 reads CASKGRVTSYEQYF. The CDR3, as DNA: TGTGCCAGCAAAGGCAGGGTGACCTCCTACGAGCAGTACTTC. The V and J genes are TRBV27 and TRBJ2-4; perhaps TRBD1 as D (5 bases). With the DNA end fitting TRBJ2-7 better, the J assignment may be wrong. Germline V gene sequence: CDR1 MNHEY, CDR2 SMNVEV (reference sequence). This CDR3 has 14 residues.

The rearrangement links TRBV11-2 to TRBJ2-1, with no clear D. Germline lookup yields CDR1 SGHAT and CDR2 FQNNGV. The CDR3 has 13 amino acids. Deletions cut 2 bases from V and 15 bases from J, with 17 bases between. In DNA, the CDR3 is TGTGCCAGCAGCTTACGAAGGGAAGTTGAAGTGTTCTTC. Residues: CASSLRREVEVFF.

This chain links TRBV7-9 with TRBJ1-6, with 7 bases fitting TRBD1. The length of the CDR3 is 15 residues. Germline CDR1 is SEHNR and CDR2 is FQNEAQ (reference sequence). With V trimmed by 5 bases and J by 10 bases, 11 bases remained unmatched. The DNA of the CDR3 is TGTGCCAGCAGCCCCGACAGGGTCGGCGGATCACCCCTCCACTTT. Its protein is CASSPDRVGGSPLHF.

There are a few counts of this clonotype. The rearrangement uses TRBV29-1 and TRBJ1-2; D might be TRBD1 (5 bases). The V gene's germline CDR1 is SQVTM and CDR2 ANQGSEA. With 4 bases removed from V and 2 bases from J, the gap between germline ends came to 11 bases. There are 13 residues in the CDR3. The CDR3 bases are TGCAGCGTTGTTAACAGGCTAAACTATGGCTACACCTTC. Translated, it gives CSVVNRLNYGYTF.

This rearrangement joins TRBV28 to TRBJ2-1; tentatively, D is TRBD1 or TRBD2 (5 bases each). The V gene lost 5 bases and the J gene lost 3 bases, with 20 bases spanning the gap. Per germline, CDR1 MDHEN and CDR2 SYDVKM. The CDR3 loop spans 17 amino acids. The CDR3 nucleotides read TGTGCCAGCAGTACCATACACCGGGACGGATTCTACAATGAGCAGTTCTTC. Its protein product is CASSTIHRDGFYNEQFF.

The rearrangement uses TRBV10-3 and TRBJ2-3; weak D call: TRBD2 (6 bases). In germline, CDR1 is ENHRY, CDR2 SYGVKD. Trimming stripped 4 bases from V and 6 bases from J, with 17 bases between. CDR3 size: 15 residues. CDR3 sequence: CAISGGGGRGDTQYF. CDR3 nucleotide sequence: TGTGCCATCAGTGGAGGTGGGGGGAGAGGCGATACGCAGTATTTT.

The chain carries TRBV7-9 and TRBJ2-7; 10 nucleotides align to TRBD1. CDR1 and CDR2 (germline): SEHNR, FQNEAQ (reference sequence). The junction had 12 bases not matched to a gene; V was cut back by 5 bases and J by 5 bases. The CDR3 is 16 residues long. As DNA, the CDR3 is TGTGCCAGCAGCGATCCTGGGACAGGGGCGCCGGACGAGCAGTACTTC. Its protein product is CASSDPGTGAPDEQYF. Variable domain in full (rest from reference TRBV7-9 and TRBJ2-7): DTGVSQNPRHKITKRGQNVTFRCDPISEHNRLYWYRQTLGQGPEFLTYFQNEAQLEKSRLLSDRFSAERPKGSFSTLEIQRTEQGDSAMYLCASSDPGTGAPDEQYFGPGTRLTVT.

This clonotype was observed a handful of times. Here the CDR3 DNA reads TGCAGCGTTGCCTGGCTTGTCTACGAGCAGTACTTC. Translating gives CSVAWLVYEQYF. The chain is built from TRBV29-1 and TRBJ2-4; D uncertain. The J call is in doubt because the DNA end fits TRBJ2-7 better. Per the germline V gene, CDR1 is SQVTM and CDR2 is ANQGSEA. The CDR3 is made up of 12 amino acids.

The rearrangement links TRBV20-1 to TRBJ2-7; 8 bases fit TRBD1. The CDR3 contains 12 residues. V shed 5 bases and J 6 bases; nucleotides not matched to a gene: 6. Per the germline V gene, CDR1 is DFQATT and CDR2 is SNEGSKA (reference sequence). CDR3 amino acids: CSAAPDRAEQYF. The CDR3 bases are TGCAGTGCTGCTCCGGACAGGGCCGAGCAGTACTTC.

This rearrangement joins TRBV10-3 to TRBJ1-2, with D perhaps matching TRBD1 (5 bases). Per the germline V gene, CDR1 is ENHRY and CDR2 is SYGVKD. The CDR3 totals 12 residues. Trimming removed 10 bases at V and 0 bases at J, with 9 bases between. The CDR3 DNA is TGTGCCACCGGACAACCTAACTATGGCTACACCTTC. It encodes CATGQPNYGYTF.

V usage is TRBV20-1 and J usage is TRBJ2-5, with a weak D call TRBD1 (6 bases). Per germline, CDR1 DFQATT and CDR2 SNEGSKA (reference sequence). Trimming left V 6 bases short and J 5 bases short, with 16 bases between. The length of the CDR3 is 13 residues. CDR3 in DNA: TGCAGTGCCATACATGACAGGCAGGAGACCCAGTACTTC. This encodes CSAIHDRQETQYF.

V gene TRBV28 combines with J gene TRBJ2-4; 10 bases align to TRBD1. The CDR3 length is 15 residues. V gave up 4 bases and J gave up 5 bases; unmatched junction bases: 5. The germline V gene encodes CDR1 MDHEN and CDR2 SYDVKM. The CDR3 is CASSSPGTGENIQYF. CDR3 bases: TGTGCCAGCAGTTCCCCCGGGACAGGGGAAAACATTCAGTACTTC.